This T cell receptor beta chain came from a study of shared clonotypes between healthy human individuals. Study results and caveats: The study found lower generation probabilities in non-shared clonotypes than in those shared by all four donors. Naive subsets generally exceeded memory subsets in estimated richness. Inspection by rarefaction showed sorted-subset sequencing to be incomplete despite large depth.

Trimming removed 4 bases from V and 1 base from J; junction bases left unmatched: 14. This CDR3 comprises 17 residues. From germline, CDR1 is SGHRS and CDR2 YFSETQ. The authors' processing: Junction-only sequences without quality scores were provided by ImmunoSEQ, so filtering was different. Clones were read by immunoSEQ multiplex PCR, and TCRdb kept only the in-frame ones, dropping some. Clonal size and the V and J genes are those of that table, whereas D and trimming came from the DNA. Of under 200,000 clones detected, about 93% appear once; the ten largest clones hold 0.067%. Worth noting for this clone: What it binds is unknown.

J is TRBJ2-7 and V is TRBV5-1; 7 bases map to TRBD2. The receptor was isolated from a woman between 25 and 40 years old in good health. Sequencing input: naive CD4+ T cells sorted from blood. Subset in this sample: CD45RA+ positively selected. The CDR3 nucleotides are TGCGCCAGCAGCCGACGGAGCGGGGCTGTAAATTCCTACGAGCAGTACTTC. Protein sequence: CASSRRSGAVNSYEQYF.